Listed below are T cell receptor beta chains from one sample, sequenced in a study of shared clonotypes between healthy human individuals. Clones were read by immunoSEQ multiplex PCR, and TCRdb kept only the in-frame ones, dropping some. The sample holds about 690,000 clones, around 90% seen once. The sample consisted of memory CD8+ T cells from PBMCs. Receptors originate from a man between 18 and 35 years old in good health. Some clones in this sample may be carry-over from other donors' samples. Both conserved end residues are part of each CDR3.

v_gene,j_gene,CDR3aa
TRBV7-9,TRBJ2-5,CASSLVQGAETQYF
TRBV27,TRBJ2-1,CASSSPGLPYNEQFF
TRBV7-7,TRBJ2-2,CASSFIPAGGPNTGELFF
TRBV5-6,TRBJ2-7,CASSSYGEQYF
TRBV2,TRBJ2-7,CASRGRLPYEQYF
TRBV27,TRBJ2-7,CASSLGSGPGEQYF
TRBV30,TRBJ2-1,CALATPSYNEQFF
TRBV19,TRBJ2-4,CASSMGGGNIQYF
TRBV19,TRBJ1-2,CASSAPYTF
TRBV10-3,TRBJ1-2,CAISDRTEGANYGYTF
TRBV7-7,TRBJ2-1,CASSFSPTGDEQFF
TRBV10-1,TRBJ2-1,CASNGGNEQFF
TRBV28,TRBJ2-6,CASRSSESSGANVLTF
TRBV7-2,TRBJ1-4,CASSSALGGEKLFF
TRBV9,TRBJ2-2,CASSNPRYAGTTGELFF
TRBV19,TRBJ2-7,CASSIDDISYEQYF
TRBV6-5,TRBJ1-2,CASSVHPGAGYTF
TRBV6-5,TRBJ1-2,CASATGKDYGYTF
TRBV11-2,TRBJ2-3,CASRGDTQYF
TRBV28,TRBJ2-7,CASTPPRQGYEQYF
TRBV19,TRBJ2-5,CASDNGLSQETQYF
TRBV9,TRBJ2-5,CASSATGRQETQYF
TRBV5-4,TRBJ2-2,CASSPKEGTAPPRYTGELFF